This record looks at one T cell receptor (beta chain) sequence and its context. This entry belongs to a study of T cell responses to AZD1222 COVID-19 vaccine. The data were produced by immunoSEQ multiplex PCR, yet TCRdb's version contains in-frame clones alone and is incomplete. This table has approximately 150,000 clones, about 91% appearing once. CDR1 and CDR2 from the germline V gene are LNHDA and SQIVND (reference sequence). CDR3 length equals 12 residues. Trimming shortened V by 10 bases and J by 8 bases, and 17 bases separated the two germline ends. The chain uses TRBV19 and TRBJ1-2; D unresolved. The clonotype was recovered from an adult who received the AZD1222 COVID-19 vaccine. Sample: peripheral blood, taken 28 days after the second AZD1222 dose. CDR3 protein: CAIHQSGWGYTF. CDR3 DNA sequence: TGTGCCATCCATCAGAGTGGATGGGGCTACACCTTC.